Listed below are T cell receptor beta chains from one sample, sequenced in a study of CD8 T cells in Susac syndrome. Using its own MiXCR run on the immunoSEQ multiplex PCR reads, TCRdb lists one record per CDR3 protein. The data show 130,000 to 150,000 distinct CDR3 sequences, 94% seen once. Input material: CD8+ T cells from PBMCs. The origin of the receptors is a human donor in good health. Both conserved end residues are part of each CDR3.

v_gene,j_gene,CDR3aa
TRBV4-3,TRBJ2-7,CASSQSLLQVYEQYF
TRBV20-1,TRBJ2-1,CSATQPGQSFWGSYNEQFF
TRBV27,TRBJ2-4,CASSPGTMANIQYF
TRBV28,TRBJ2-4,CASSSGRVNIQYF
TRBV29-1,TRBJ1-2,CSVSQGFLGYTF
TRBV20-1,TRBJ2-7,CSAPRLEFLGEQYF
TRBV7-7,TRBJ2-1,CASSPQRGAAYNEQFF
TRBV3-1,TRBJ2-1,CASSQSVPTGTRGYNEQFF
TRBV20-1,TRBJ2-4,CSAEGLAGGPDKNIQYF
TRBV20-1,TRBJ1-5,CSATRTGRVVNQPQHF
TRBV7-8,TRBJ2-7,CASSLADRTGNSYEQYF
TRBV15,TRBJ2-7,CATSSGGTGEQYF
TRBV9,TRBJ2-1,CASSVPSGDEQFF
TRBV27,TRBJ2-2,CASSLTGNTGELFF
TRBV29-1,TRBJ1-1,CSVEAVTGDLLNTEAFF
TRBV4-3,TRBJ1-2,CASSQTLDRGYYGYTF
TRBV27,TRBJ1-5,CASGPTGLIQPQHF
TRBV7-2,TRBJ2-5,CASSPQLAGAVETQYF
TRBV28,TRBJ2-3,CASSLTSGGTDTQYF
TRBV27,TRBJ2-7,CASSGTGAYEQYF
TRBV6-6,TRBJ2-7,CASSRTTSTYSYEQYF
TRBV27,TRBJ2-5,CASSFGRQGMVTQYF
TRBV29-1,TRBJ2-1,CSALPAVEENEQFF
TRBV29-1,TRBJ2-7,CSVVRSAYEQYF
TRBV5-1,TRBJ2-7,CASSLVGAPYEQYF
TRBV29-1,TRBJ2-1,CSVPNPGLSYNEQFF
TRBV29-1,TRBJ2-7,CSVVGGGTYEQYF
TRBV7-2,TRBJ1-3,CASTAGNSGNTIYF
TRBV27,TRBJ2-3,CATGTDTQYF